These 21 T cell receptor beta chains were sequenced from one sample in a study of CD8+CD57+ T cells in acquired aplastic anemia (dated by TCRdb to between 2017 and 2018). This sample was sequenced with an Illumina HiSeq 2000. TCR beta VDJ combination and CDR3 sequence profiling used genomic DNA as the template. TCRdb reprocessing: public reads trimmed at Q25 with fastp, clones called with MiXCR, in-frame beta chains kept. CDR3 protein sequences are deduplicated, and each keeps its most common genes and DNA. The sample includes roughly 200,000 distinct CDR3 sequences, with over 60% observed a single time. The biggest ten clones account for about 29% of the sample. The sample taken for sequencing was sorted CD4+, CD8+, or CD8+CD57+ T cells (not recorded which) from PBMCs. The receptors here all came from a human donor in good health.

A note on this clonotype: At one end the junction does not follow the germline gene, possibly because of a read error. The genes are TRBV6-6 and TRBJ1-6, with a tentative D call TRBD1 (5 bases). Germline loops: CDR1 MNHNY, CDR2 SVGAGI (reference sequence). The CDR3 contains 16 residues. This CDR3 reads CASSYFGTGDNSPFHF. The DNA of the CDR3 is TGTGCCAGCAGTTACTTCGGGACGGGTGATAATTCACCCTTCCACTTT.

The rearrangement joins TRBV20-1 to TRBJ2-7; the match to TRBD1 covers 7 bases. The CDR3 is 14 amino acids. V shed 3 bases and J 6 bases; nucleotides not matched to a gene: 11. Germline CDR1 DFQATT, CDR2 SNEGSKA (reference sequence). CDR3 in DNA: TGCAGTGCTAGTCCCCGACAGGGTAATCCCGAGCAGTACTTC. It yields the protein CSASPRQGNPEQYF.

Regarding this clonotype: Germline and junction disagree at one end, which may indicate a read error. This chain joins TRBV12-3 or TRBV12-4 and TRBJ1-2; the D gene is possibly TRBD1 (6 bases). The CDR3 extends over 18 amino acids. CDR3 residues: CASSTRFMTGTTNYGYAF. CDR3 nucleotides: TGTGCCAGCAGCACTCGATTTATGACAGGTACCACCAACTATGGCTACGCCTTC.

This clonotype has a handful of counts. CDR3 residues: CSVPGQNTGELFF. The CDR3 nucleotides are TGCAGCGTGCCGGGACAAAACACCGGGGAGCTGTTTTTT. The chain uses TRBV29-1 and TRBJ2-2; the D gene is possibly TRBD1 (6 bases). CDR3 length: 13 amino acids. The germline V gene encodes CDR1 SQVTM and CDR2 ANQGSEA. V was trimmed by 6 bases and J by 2 bases, leaving 10 bases between them.

There are many counts of this clonotype. The V call is TRBV5-5, the J call TRBJ1-5; D remains ambiguous. Germline V lookup: CDR1 SGHKS, CDR2 YYEKEE (reference sequence). This CDR3 is 15 amino acids long. Trimming took off 2 bases at V and 2 bases at J, with 11 bases between the two ends. The CDR3 here is CASSFEGAGNQPQHF. CDR3 bases: TGTGCCAGCAGCTTTGAGGGAGCCGGCAATCAGCCCCAGCATTTT.

The chain recombines TRBV27 with TRBJ1-5; possible D gene TRBD1, 5 bases. CDR3 size: 13 residues. Germline assignment: CDR1 MNHEY and CDR2 SMNVEV (reference sequence). V dropped 1 base and J dropped 6 bases, with 7 bases sitting between them. The DNA for the CDR3 is TGTGCCAGCAGTTTATTCAGGGCTCAGCCCCAGCATTTT. Its translation is CASSLFRAQPQHF.

Regarding this clonotype: This may stem from a read error, because a much larger clone lies one nucleotide away. V is TRBV27 and J is TRBJ1-5; D is uncertain. The germline gives CDR1 MNHEY, CDR2 SMNVEV (reference sequence). CDR3 length: 13 residues. The CDR3 loop reads CASSLASDQPRHF. CDR3 DNA sequence: TGTGCCAGCAGTTTGGCTTCGGATCAGCCCCGGCATTTT.

The rearrangement joins TRBV19 to TRBJ1-1, with a weak D call TRBD1 (5 bases). V was pared by 6 bases and J by 5 bases, with 13 bases between. The CDR3 is made up of 13 amino acids. Germline CDR1 and CDR2: LNHDA and SQIVND (reference sequence). The CDR3 protein is CASRAMGVTEAFF. The CDR3 DNA follows: TGTGCCAGTAGGGCCATGGGGGTGACTGAAGCTTTCTTT. The full variable domain, in which reference TRBV19 and TRBJ1-1 provide the parts outside the CDR3, is DGGITQSPKYLFRKEGQNVTLSCEQNLNHDAMYWYRQDPGQGLRLIYYSQIVNDFQKGDIAEGYSVSREKKESFPLTVTSAQKNPTAFYLCASRAMGVTEAFFGQGTRLTVV.

This clonotype was picked up many times. One base away lies a much larger clone, so this may be a sequencing read error. The chain employs TRBV7-9 and TRBJ2-7; a weak D match, TRBD2 (6 bases). Germline CDR1 reads SEHNR; CDR2 reads FQNEAQ (reference sequence). The CDR3 totals 14 residues. CDR3 protein: CASSPGMGRNEQDF. As DNA, the CDR3 is TGTGCCAGCAGCCCCGGGATGGGGAGGAACGAGCAGGACTTC.

The rearrangement uses TRBV20-1 and TRBJ2-1, with 10 bases that match TRBD1. CDR3 length: 16 amino acids. Trimming removed 0 bases from V and 13 bases from J; junction bases left unmatched: 15. From germline, CDR1 is DFQATT and CDR2 SNEGSKA (reference sequence). CDR3 in amino acids: CSARDPGTGVRLGQFF. CDR3 DNA: TGCAGTGCTAGAGATCCGGGGACAGGGGTTCGGTTGGGACAGTTCTTC.

The chain carries TRBV7-9 and TRBJ2-7; D is ambiguous. CDR3 size: 13 residues. Trimming removed 3 bases from V and 5 bases from J, with 11 bases in between. Germline CDR1 is SEHNR and CDR2 is FQNEAQ (reference sequence). CDR3 in DNA: TGTGCCAGCAGCTTTTCCGGCATCGACGAGCAGTACTTC. Protein product: CASSFSGIDEQYF.

The chain links TRBV5-5 to TRBJ2-1; 10 bases map to TRBD2. J gave up 7 bases and V 3 bases, and 10 bases lay outside the gene matches. The CDR3 has 16 residues. The germline CDR1 and CDR2 sequences are SGHKS and YYEKEE (reference sequence). The DNA of the CDR3 is TGTGCCAGCAGCTCGGGTAGTAAGCGGGAGGGGAATGAGCAGTTCTTC. Its protein product is CASSSGSKREGNEQFF. The full variable domain, completed using reference TRBV5-5 and TRBJ2-1, is DAGVTQSPTHLIKTRGQQVTLRCSPISGHKSVSWYQQVLGQGPQFIFQYYEKEERGRGNFPDRFSARQFPNYSSELNVNALLLGDSALYLCASSSGSKREGNEQFFGPGTRLTVL.

The chain joins TRBV20-1 to TRBJ2-7, with D perhaps matching TRBD2 (7 bases). CDR3 size: 13 residues. With 3 bases removed from V and 7 bases from J, the gap between germline ends came to 16 bases. Germline V lookup: CDR1 DFQATT, CDR2 SNEGSKA (reference sequence). CDR3 residues: CSASGGGGKEQYF. CDR3 nucleotide sequence: TGCAGTGCTAGCGGGGGCGGGGGCAAGGAGCAGTACTTC.

The chain links TRBV7-6 to TRBJ2-3; 10 nucleotides line up with TRBD2. CDR1 and CDR2 (germline): SGHVS, FNYEAQ. The CDR3 runs to 19 residues. V lost 5 bases to trimming and J lost 4 bases; unmatched junction nucleotides: 18. In DNA, the CDR3 is TGTGCCAGCAGCCCGTGGGCTAGCGGGAGCCTAACTGAGGCAGATACGCAGTATTTT. It is translated as CASSPWASGSLTEADTQYF.

Here the CDR3 reads CASRSESPDNEPYGYTF. As DNA, the CDR3 is TGTGCCAGCAGGTCAGAGTCCCCGGACAACGAGCCCTATGGCTACACCTTC. This chain links TRBV12-3 or TRBV12-4 with TRBJ1-2, with a weak D call TRBD1 (5 bases). There are 17 residues in the CDR3. The ends were cut back, 6 bases at V and 4 bases at J, with 24 bases in the middle.

This clonotype was observed at least ten times. This chain connects TRBV20-1 to TRBJ1-2, with 11 nucleotides matching TRBD1. The germline gives CDR1 DFQATT, CDR2 SNEGSKA (reference sequence). There are 18 residues in the CDR3. Trimming cost V 1 base and J 9 bases; bases outside gene matches: 19. CDR3 bases: TGCAGTGCTAGAGCCATAAAGACCCAAGGACAGGGGGCGTTTAGCTACACCTTC. Translated, it gives CSARAIKTQGQGAFSYTF.

This clonotype was observed once. This chain uses TRBV10-3 with TRBJ2-2, with TRBD2 identical over 10 bases. The CDR3 is made up of 17 amino acids. The germline V gene has CDR1 ENHRY and CDR2 SYGVKD. V lost 5 bases to trimming and J lost 3 bases; unmatched junction nucleotides: 9. CDR3 nucleotide sequence: TGTGCCATCAGTTGGGGGTCCGGGACTAGCGACACCGGGGAGCTGTTTTTT. Its protein product is CAISWGSGTSDTGELFF.

The chain links TRBV10-2 to TRBJ1-5; D is ambiguous. This CDR3 is 14 amino acids long. The V end was cut by 4 bases, the J end by 5 bases, with 12 bases between. The germline CDR1 and CDR2 sequences are WSHSY and SAAADI. The CDR3 sequence: CASSVGLRDQPQHF. CDR3 sequence (DNA): TGCGCCAGCAGTGTAGGACTAAGGGATCAGCCCCAGCATTTT.

The gene calls are TRBV20-1 and TRBJ1-1; 7 nucleotides line up with TRBD1. The trim removed 3 bases at V and 1 base at J, leaving 2 bases unmatched. This CDR3 spans 13 amino acids. Germline V CDR1 and CDR2: DFQATT, SNEGSKA (reference sequence). CDR3 sequence (DNA): TGCAGTGCTAGGTGGACAGGGAACACTGAAGCTTTCTTT. It encodes CSARWTGNTEAFF.

The V call is TRBV20-1, the J call TRBJ1-2, with D maybe TRBD1 (5 bases). The CDR3 contains 12 residues. Trimming removed 5 bases at V and 8 bases at J, with 15 bases between. Germline V gene lookup returns CDR1 DFQATT and CDR2 SNEGSKA (reference sequence). The CDR3 spells CSAPRDLGGYTF. The CDR3 DNA follows: TGCAGTGCTCCCAGGGACTTGGGAGGCTACACCTTC.

The rearrangement uses TRBV15 and TRBJ2-7, with TRBD2 matching 7 bases. V dropped 3 bases and J dropped 4; count of bases not matched to a gene: 3. The CDR3 is 13 amino acids. CDR1 and CDR2 from the germline V gene are LNHNV and YYDKDF (reference sequence). The CDR3 region has the DNA TGTGCCACCAGCAGCCCCGGGAGGTACGAGCAGTACTTC. This sequence encodes CATSSPGRYEQYF.